What follows are 20 T cell receptor beta chains derived from one specimen sequenced in a study of control samples from healthy donors and cancer patients. Assay: immunoSEQ multiplex PCR; the TCRdb copy retains only in-frame clones and omits some. The data contain about 76,000 clones, 89% of them seen just once; the ten biggest clones take up around a tenth. The sequenced material came from PBMCs. The receptors come from a woman between 50 and 59 years old with colorectal cancer.

This sequence joins TRBV27 and TRBJ2-2; D possibly matches TRBD1 or TRBD2 (5 bases each). Germline values: CDR1 MNHEY, CDR2 SMNVEV (reference sequence). The CDR3 is 16 amino acids. V was trimmed by 1 base and J by 0 bases, leaving 9 bases between them. DNA for the CDR3: TGTGCCAGCAGTTTATTAGGGACCTCGAACACCGGGGAGCTGTTTTTT. Protein product: CASSLLGTSNTGELFF.

The chain is built from TRBV4-1 and TRBJ1-5; TRBD1 might be the D (5 bases). CDR3 size: 13 residues. With 4 bases removed from V and 5 bases from J, the gap between germline ends came to 9 bases. Germline-derived CDR1 and CDR2 are MGHRA and YSYEKL. The CDR3 here is CASSLPGDQPQHF. CDR3 nucleotide sequence: TGCGCCAGCAGCCTCCCGGGGGATCAGCCCCAGCATTTT.

The chain carries TRBV28 and TRBJ2-2, with a possible D match to TRBD2 (5 bases). This CDR3 region has 16 residues. The germline V gene has CDR1 MDHEN and CDR2 SYDVKM. V lost 5 bases, J lost 1 base, and 14 bases lay in between. The CDR3, as DNA: TGTGCCAGCAGTCCACCCCTCCGGGGGAACACCGGGGAGCTGTTTTTT. Protein product: CASSPPLRGNTGELFF.

The chain uses TRBV10-3 and TRBJ1-1; the D is unclear. This CDR3 is 13 amino acids long. V lost 5 bases and J 0 bases, leaving 7 bases between the germline ends. The germline V gene encodes CDR1 ENHRY and CDR2 SYGVKD. The CDR3 sequence: CAISKALNTEAFF. The CDR3 DNA reads TGTGCCATCAGTAAAGCTCTGAACACTGAAGCTTTCTTT.

The chain combines TRBV2 with TRBJ2-3; 7 bases are a match to TRBD2. CDR3 length: 15 amino acids. CDR1 and CDR2 from the germline V gene are SNHLY and FYNNEI. The J segment lost 1 base and the V segment lost 2 bases, leaving 3 bases of the junction unmatched. CDR3 nucleotide sequence: TGTGCCAGCAGTGAAAGGGGACTACGCACAGATACGCAGTATTTT. Residues: CASSERGLRTDTQYF.

In its sample, this clone was seen once. The chain employs TRBV7-9 and TRBJ1-4; possible D gene TRBD1, 6 bases. This CDR3 spans 16 amino acids. Germline V gives CDR1 SEHNR, CDR2 FQNEAQ (reference sequence). V was clipped by 5 bases and J by 8 bases, with 21 bases between them. CDR3 DNA: TGTGCCAGCAGCGCGAGTGCAGGGGCGGGATTGGAAAAACTGTTTTTT. Amino acid sequence: CASSASAGAGLEKLFF.

The chain joins TRBV28 to TRBJ2-7; TRBD1 matches at 7 bases. The CDR3 runs to 18 residues. J was trimmed by 2 bases and V by 4 bases; bases with no gene match: 17. Germline CDR1 is MDHEN and CDR2 is SYDVKM. CDR3 amino acids: CASSSNDIGTVRTYEQYV. The DNA for the CDR3 is TGTGCCAGCAGTTCCAATGATATCGGGACAGTACGAACCTACGAGCAGTACGTC.

This clone has just one count. V usage is TRBV11-3 and J usage is TRBJ2-5, with 8 bases that match TRBD2. Germline V gives CDR1 SGHNT, CDR2 YENEEA. CDR3 length equals 14 residues. Trimming removed 1 base from V and 5 bases from J; junction bases left unmatched: 3. The CDR3 bases are TGTGCCAGCAGCTTAGGGACTAGCCCCGAGACCCAGTACTTC. It specifies CASSLGTSPETQYF.

Comment on this clone: Other DNA sequences of this sample code for an identical CDR3. The J gene is TRBJ2-5, the V gene TRBV24-1; 7 bases fit TRBD1. Trimming removed 4 bases from V and 4 bases from J; junction bases left unmatched: 8. The CDR3 consists of 15 residues. In germline, CDR1 is KGHDR, CDR2 SFDVKD. The CDR3 DNA reads as TGTGCCACCAGTGACTCAACAGGGGCGGGAGAGACCCAGTACTTC. Translation gives CATSDSTGAGETQYF.

The chain uses TRBV19 and TRBJ1-4; D is unresolved. This CDR3 spans 15 amino acids. Per germline, CDR1 LNHDA and CDR2 SQIVND (reference sequence). V was pared by 5 bases and J by 7 bases, with 17 bases between. DNA of the CDR3: TGTGCCAGTAGTGGAGGTGCGGTGGAAGGTGAAAAACTGTTTTTT. Encoded protein: CASSGGAVEGEKLFF.

Remarks on this clone: A much larger clone lies one base from this, so it may be a read error. J is TRBJ2-2 and V is TRBV12-3 or TRBV12-4; D remains ambiguous. The ends were cut back, 6 bases at V and 0 bases at J, with 2 bases in the middle. This CDR3 contains 12 residues. CDR3 in DNA: TGTGCCAGCAGAACGAACACCGGGGAGCTGTTTTTT. As protein: CASRTNTGELFF.

The V call is TRBV5-1, the J call TRBJ1-1; weak D call: TRBD1 (5 bases). The CDR3 runs 14 residues. Per the germline V gene, CDR1 is SGHRS and CDR2 is YFSETQ. Trimming took off 4 bases at V and 0 bases at J, with 10 bases between the two ends. In nucleotides, the CDR3 is TGCGCCAGCAGCCGCGGGGGGATGAACACTGAAGCTTTCTTT. Residues: CASSRGGMNTEAFF.

The chain employs TRBV4-3 and TRBJ1-2; no clear D. The CDR3 runs 15 residues. CDR1 and CDR2 from the germline V gene are LGHNA and YSLEER. V lost 0 bases and J lost 7, with 15 bases in between. CDR3 residues: CASSQDDGGSGGYTF. The CDR3 coding sequence is TGCGCCAGCAGCCAAGATGATGGAGGGTCTGGTGGCTACACCTTC.

The chain recombines TRBV29-1 with TRBJ2-5, with 8 bases identical to TRBD2. The CDR3 covers 15 residues. CDR1 SQVTM and CDR2 ANQGSEA come from the germline V gene. V was pared by 6 bases and J by 1 base, with 10 bases of the junction left unmatched. The CDR3 nucleotides read TGCAGCGTCCGTACGGTAGCGGGGAGCCAAGAGACCCAGTACTTC. Amino acid sequence: CSVRTVAGSQETQYF.

The count of this clone is one. This rearrangement joins TRBV3-1 (or the pseudogene TRBV3-2) to TRBJ2-4; perhaps TRBD1 as D (5 bases). The germline V and J ends were trimmed by 2 bases and 3 bases, with 8 bases remaining between them. The CDR3 consists of 14 residues. The germline CDR1 and CDR2 sequences are LGHDT and YNNKEL (reference sequence). The CDR3 reads CASSQQGFKNIQYF. CDR3 coding DNA: TGTGCCAGCAGCCAACAGGGCTTCAAAAACATTCAGTACTTC.

The chain carries TRBV28 and TRBJ2-3; TRBD2 matches at 14 bases. Trimming at V came to 4 bases and at J to 1 base, leaving 1 base not matched to a gene. CDR1 MDHEN and CDR2 SYDVKM come from the germline V gene. This CDR3 is built from 16 residues. CDR3 DNA: TGTGCCAGCAGTTGGGGACTAGCGGGGGGCACAGATACGCAGTATTTT. This translates into CASSWGLAGGTDTQYF. Together with reference TRBV28 and TRBJ2-3, the CDR3 gives the full variable domain: DVKVTQSSRYLVKRTGEKVFLECVQDMDHENMFWYRQDPGLGLRLIYFSYDVKMKEKGDIPEGYSVSREKKERFSLILESASTNQTSMYLCASSWGLAGGTDTQYFGPGTRLTVL.

This chain links TRBV7-3 with TRBJ2-3, with a weak D call TRBD2 (5 bases). Trimming removed 2 bases from V and 6 bases from J, with 12 bases in between. The CDR3 has 14 amino acids. Germline loops: CDR1 SGHTA, CDR2 FQGTGA. CDR3 region: CASSLAGGLDTQYF. The CDR3 region has the DNA TGTGCCAGCAGCTTAGCGGGCGGGTTGGATACGCAGTATTTT.

The chain has TRBV18 and TRBJ2-3; D unresolved. Trimming shortened V by 6 bases and J by 3 bases, and 7 bases separated the two germline ends. The CDR3 is made up of 12 amino acids. Germline V lookup: CDR1 KGHSH, CDR2 LQKENI. The CDR3, as DNA: TGTGCCAGCTCTCAAGGGACAGATACGCAGTATTTT. It codes for CASSQGTDTQYF.

The gene calls are TRBV6-6 and TRBJ2-1, with no clear D. The CDR3 runs 14 residues. V lost 0 bases and J lost 6, with 9 bases in between. Germline V gene sequence: CDR1 MNHNY, CDR2 SVGAGI (reference sequence). In DNA form, the CDR3 reads TGTGCCAGCAGTTACTCGGCCCTCTCCAATGAGCAGTTCTTC. It codes for CASSYSALSNEQFF.

A note on this clone: Other nucleotide sequences from this sample produce the same CDR3. J is TRBJ1-1 and V is TRBV18, with D possibly matching TRBD1 (5 bases). The CDR3 consists of 17 residues. The V gene lost 6 bases and the J gene lost 3 bases, with 23 bases spanning the gap. The germline gives CDR1 KGHSH, CDR2 LQKENI. CDR3 nucleotides: TGTGCCAGCTCGCCCACCATCGGGGGATTTGGGGACACTGAAGCTTTCTTT. This gives the protein CASSPTIGGFGDTEAFF.